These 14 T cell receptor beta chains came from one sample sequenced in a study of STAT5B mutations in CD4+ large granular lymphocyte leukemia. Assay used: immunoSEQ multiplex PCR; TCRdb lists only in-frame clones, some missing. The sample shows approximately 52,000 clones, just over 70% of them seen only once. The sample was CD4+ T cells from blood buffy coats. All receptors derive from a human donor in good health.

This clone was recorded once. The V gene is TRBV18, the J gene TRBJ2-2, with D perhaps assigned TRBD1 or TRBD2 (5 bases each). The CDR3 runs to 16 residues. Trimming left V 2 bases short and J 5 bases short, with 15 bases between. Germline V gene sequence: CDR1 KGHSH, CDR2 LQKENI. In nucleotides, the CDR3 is TGTGCCAGCTCACCAGGAAGGGGAGAGGTAACCGGGGAGCTGTTTTTT. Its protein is CASSPGRGEVTGELFF. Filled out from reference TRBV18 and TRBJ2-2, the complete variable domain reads NAGVMQNPRHLVRRRGQEARLRCSPMKGHSHVYWYRQLPEEGLKFMVYLQKENIIDESGMPKERFSAEFPKEGPSILRIQQVVRGDSAAYFCASSPGRGEVTGELFFGEGSRLTVL.

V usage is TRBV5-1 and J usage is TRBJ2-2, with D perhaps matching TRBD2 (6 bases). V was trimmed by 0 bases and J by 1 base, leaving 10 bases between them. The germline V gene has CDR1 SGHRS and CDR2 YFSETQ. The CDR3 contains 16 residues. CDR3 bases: TGCGCCAGCAGCTTGGCCGCGCGGGGGAACACCGGGGAGCTGTTTTTT. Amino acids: CASSLAARGNTGELFF.

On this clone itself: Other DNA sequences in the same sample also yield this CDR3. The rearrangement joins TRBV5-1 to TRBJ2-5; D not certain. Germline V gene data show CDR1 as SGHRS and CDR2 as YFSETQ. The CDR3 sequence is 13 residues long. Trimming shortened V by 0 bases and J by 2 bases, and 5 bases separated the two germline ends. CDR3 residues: CASSLGGQETQYF. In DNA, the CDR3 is TGCGCCAGCAGCTTGGGGGGACAAGAGACCCAGTACTTC.

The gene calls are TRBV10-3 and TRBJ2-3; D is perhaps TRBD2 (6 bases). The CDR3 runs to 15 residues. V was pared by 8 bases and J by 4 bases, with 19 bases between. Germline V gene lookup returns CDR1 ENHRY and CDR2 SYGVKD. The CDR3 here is CAIFTETSGADTQYF. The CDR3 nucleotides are TGTGCCATCTTCACCGAGACCTCGGGGGCAGATACGCAGTATTTT.

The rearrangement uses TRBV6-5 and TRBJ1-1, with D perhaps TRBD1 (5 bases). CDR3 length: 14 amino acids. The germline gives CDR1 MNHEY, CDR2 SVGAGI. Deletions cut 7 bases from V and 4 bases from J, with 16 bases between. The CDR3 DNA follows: TGTGCCAGCATTCCCGAGGGGTTGGTCACTGAAGCTTTCTTT. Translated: CASIPEGLVTEAFF.

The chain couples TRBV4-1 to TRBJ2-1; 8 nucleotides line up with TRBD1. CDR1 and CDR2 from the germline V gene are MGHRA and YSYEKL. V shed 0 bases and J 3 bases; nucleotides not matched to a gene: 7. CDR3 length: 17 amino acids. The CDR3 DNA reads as TGCGCCAGCAGCCAAGAGGGACAGGACCCTTTCTACAATGAGCAGTTCTTC. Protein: CASSQEGQDPFYNEQFF.

The chain's CDR3 is CASSRDKREKLFF. The CDR3, as DNA: TGTGCCAGCTCCCGGGACAAGCGTGAAAAACTGTTTTTT. The rearrangement uses TRBV27 and TRBJ1-4; D perhaps matches TRBD1 (6 bases). This CDR3 is 13 amino acids long. The V end was cut by 8 bases, the J end by 7 bases, with 14 bases between. Germline V gene lookup returns CDR1 MNHEY and CDR2 SMNVEV (reference sequence).

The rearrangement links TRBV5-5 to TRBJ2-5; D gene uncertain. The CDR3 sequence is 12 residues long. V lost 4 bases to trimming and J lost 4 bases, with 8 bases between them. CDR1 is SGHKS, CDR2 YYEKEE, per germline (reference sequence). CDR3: CASSPTVETQYF. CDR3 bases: TGTGCCAGCAGCCCAACCGTAGAGACCCAGTACTTC.

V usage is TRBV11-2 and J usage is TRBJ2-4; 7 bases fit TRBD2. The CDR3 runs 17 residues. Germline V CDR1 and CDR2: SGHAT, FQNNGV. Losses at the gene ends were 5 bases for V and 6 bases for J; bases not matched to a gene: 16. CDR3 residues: CASSPPVTGRGSNIQYF. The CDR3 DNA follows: TGTGCCAGCAGCCCCCCCGTTACGGGGAGGGGTTCAAACATTCAGTACTTC.

This CDR3 reads CASSLSGRQEYNEQFF. CDR3 nucleotides: TGTGCCAGCAGCCTTAGCGGGAGACAGGAATACAATGAGCAGTTCTTC. This chain connects TRBV9 to TRBJ2-1, with 9 bases aligning to TRBD2. This CDR3 spans 16 amino acids. CDR1 and CDR2 from the germline V gene are SGDLS and YYNGEE. V shed 4 bases and J 4 bases; nucleotides not matched to a gene: 9.

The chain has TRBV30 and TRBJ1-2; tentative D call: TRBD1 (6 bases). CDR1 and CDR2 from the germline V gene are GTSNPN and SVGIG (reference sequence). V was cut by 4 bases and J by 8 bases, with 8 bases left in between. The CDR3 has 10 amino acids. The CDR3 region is CAWNGGGYTF. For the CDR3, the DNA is TGTGCCTGGAATGGGGGCGGCTACACCTTC.

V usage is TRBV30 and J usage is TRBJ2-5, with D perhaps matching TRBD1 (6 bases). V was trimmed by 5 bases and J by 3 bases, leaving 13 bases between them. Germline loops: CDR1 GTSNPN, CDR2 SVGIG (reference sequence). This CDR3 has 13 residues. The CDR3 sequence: CAWDRQLKETQYF. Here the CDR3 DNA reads TGTGCCTGGGACAGGCAGTTAAAAGAGACCCAGTACTTC.

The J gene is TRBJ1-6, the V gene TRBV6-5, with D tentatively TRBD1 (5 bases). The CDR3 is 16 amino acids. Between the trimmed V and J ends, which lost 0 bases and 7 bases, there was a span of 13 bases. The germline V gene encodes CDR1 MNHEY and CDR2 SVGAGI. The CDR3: CASSYSSLSGNSPLHF. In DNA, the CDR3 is TGTGCCAGCAGTTACTCGAGTTTGTCAGGGAATTCACCCCTCCACTTT.

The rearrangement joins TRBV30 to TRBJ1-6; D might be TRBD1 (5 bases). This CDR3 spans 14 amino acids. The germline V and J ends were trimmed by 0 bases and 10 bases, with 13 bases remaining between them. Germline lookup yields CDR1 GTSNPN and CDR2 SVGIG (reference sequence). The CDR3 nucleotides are TGTGCCTGGAGTGTTCAGGGATTCGGGTCACCCCTCCACTTT. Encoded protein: CAWSVQGFGSPLHF.